This paragraph covers one T cell receptor (beta chain) sequence. Its antigen is not identified. The data are from a study of neoadjuvant anti-PD-1 for oral cavity cancer. Whole-study context: Patients without progression received a fourth nivolumab dose around day 43, then surgical resection on days 50-56.

CDR1 SGHNT and CDR2 YYREEE come from the germline V gene (reference sequence). Deletions cut 2 bases from V and 0 bases from J, with 14 bases between. The CDR3 runs 16 residues. Generated by immunoSEQ multiplex PCR, the TCRdb table keeps only in-frame clones and is missing some. The profile shows more than 50,000 clones, roughly three quarters of them singletons. No culture or expansion preceded analysis of these blood cells. Whole-study results and caveats: With three patients per group, TCR findings need larger cohorts. Post-nivolumab, blood T cell clonality was significantly elevated in non-responders.

The clonotype originates from a person aged 40-85 years with oral cavity squamous cell carcinoma. Sequencing was performed on PBMCs, taken before nivolumab (anti-PD-1) treatment. The chain combines TRBV5-4 with TRBJ1-2; D gene uncertain. CDR3 residues: CASSFGVERANYGYTF. The DNA of the CDR3 is TGTGCCAGCAGCTTTGGGGTAGAGCGGGCTAACTATGGCTACACCTTC.